This passage covers 26 T cell receptor beta chains from one sample sequenced in a study of blood T cell repertoires in COVID-19. This table comes from immunoSEQ multiplex PCR, and its TCRdb copy is limited to in-frame clones, with some not included. The sample has some 85,000 clones; about 80% are singletons. The sequenced sample consisted of peripheral blood. These receptors all come from an elderly woman with acute or convalescent COVID-19.

This rearrangement joins TRBV27 to TRBJ2-1; TRBD2 agrees at 12 bases. The CDR3 runs to 17 residues. Losses at the gene ends were 2 bases for V and 6 bases for J; bases not matched to a gene: 8. CDR1 is MNHEY, CDR2 SMNVEV, per germline (reference sequence). CDR3 sequence: CASSLRASGGASNEQFF. The CDR3 coding sequence is TGTGCCAGCAGTTTAAGGGCTAGCGGGGGGGCCTCCAATGAGCAGTTCTTC.

This rearrangement joins TRBV5-1 to TRBJ2-3; TRBD1 aligns across 9 bases. This CDR3 spans 16 amino acids. Germline CDR1 and CDR2: SGHRS and YFSETQ. V shed 2 bases, J shed 2 bases, and the junction held 6 bases outside the gene matches. The CDR3 loop reads CASSLIGQGFTDTQYF. The DNA for the CDR3 is TGCGCCAGCAGCTTAATAGGACAGGGGTTCACAGATACGCAGTATTTT.

The chain uses TRBV7-9 and TRBJ2-3, with unresolved D. The CDR3 runs 14 residues. CDR1 is SEHNR and CDR2 is FQNEAQ in the germline V gene (reference sequence). Trimming took off 5 bases at V and 1 base at J, with 10 bases between the two ends. CDR3 bases: TGTGCCAGCAGCCCCAGGATAGGCACAGATACGCAGTATTTT. As protein: CASSPRIGTDTQYF.

The J gene is TRBJ1-2, the V gene TRBV7-8, with D possibly being TRBD1 (5 bases). Trimming shortened V by 1 base and J by 8 bases, and 11 bases separated the two germline ends. Germline V gene data show CDR1 as SGHVS and CDR2 as FQNEAQ. The CDR3 covers 13 residues. The CDR3, as DNA: TGTGCCAGCAGCTTAGATTTTCGGGGGGGCTACACCTTC. Protein: CASSLDFRGGYTF.

The rearrangement links TRBV5-6 to TRBJ2-4; 7 nucleotides align to TRBD1. Trimming cost V 3 bases and J 0 bases; bases outside gene matches: 6. This CDR3 is built from 16 residues. Per the germline V gene, CDR1 is SGHDT and CDR2 is YYEEEE. The chain's CDR3 is CASSSGTDLAKNIQYF. CDR3 coding DNA: TGTGCCAGCAGCTCCGGGACAGACCTAGCCAAAAACATTCAGTACTTC. Complete variable domain (other parts from reference TRBV5-6 and TRBJ2-4): DAGVTQSPTHLIKTRGQQVTLRCSPKSGHDTVSWYQQALGQGPQFIFQYYEEEERQRGNFPDRFSGHQFPNYSSELNVNALLLGDSALYLCASSSGTDLAKNIQYFGAGTRLSVL.

The chain employs TRBV2 and TRBJ2-7, with 7 bases lining up with TRBD2. V dropped 6 bases and J dropped 6; count of bases not matched to a gene: 8. This CDR3 comprises 13 residues. In germline, CDR1 is SNHLY, CDR2 FYNNEI. CDR3 in DNA: TGTGCCAGCAGCCGCGGGAGTTCGGGCGAGCAGTACTTC. Residues: CASSRGSSGEQYF.

This clone was detected once. This sequence joins TRBV2 and TRBJ2-7; D perhaps matches TRBD1 (6 bases). Germline CDR1 and CDR2: SNHLY and FYNNEI. V lost 8 bases and J 0 bases, leaving 14 bases between the germline ends. The CDR3 totals 14 residues. The CDR3 sequence: CASLPQGSSYEQYF. In nucleotides, the CDR3 is TGTGCCAGCCTTCCCCAGGGGAGCTCCTACGAGCAGTACTTC.

V usage is TRBV10-3 and J usage is TRBJ2-7, with 12 bases identical to TRBD2. This CDR3 is 17 amino acids long. Germline loops: CDR1 ENHRY, CDR2 SYGVKD. J lost 4 bases, V lost 6 bases, and 13 bases had no gene match. The CDR3 nucleotides read TGTGCCATCAGCAATCCCGGGACTAGCGGGTTGGCATACGAGCAGTACTTC. Amino acid sequence: CAISNPGTSGLAYEQYF.

This chain uses TRBV5-4 with TRBJ1-1; TRBD1 might be the D (6 bases). CDR1 and CDR2 (germline): SGHNT, YYREEE (reference sequence). This CDR3 comprises 14 residues. V was pared by 0 bases and J by 2 bases, with 8 bases between. The CDR3 loop reads CASSLGQDNTEAFF. The CDR3 region has the DNA TGTGCCAGCAGCTTGGGACAGGATAACACTGAAGCTTTCTTT.

The chain recombines TRBV21-1 with TRBJ2-7; no check of the table's D call, TRBD1, against the DNA was made. TRBV21-1 is recorded as a pseudogene. The CDR3 runs 17 residues. The CDR3 nucleotides read TGTGCCAGCAGCAAAGCCGAGCGACAGGACCCTCAGTACGAGCAGTACTTC. Translating it yields CASSKAERQDPQYEQYF.

This chain uses TRBV30 with TRBJ2-5, with D possibly being TRBD1 (6 bases). Trimming took 2 bases from V and 5 from J, leaving 18 bases between them. Germline CDR1 GTSNPN, CDR2 SVGIG (reference sequence). This CDR3 region has 15 residues. The CDR3: CAWSKQGLKEETQYF. The CDR3 region has the DNA TGTGCCTGGAGTAAACAGGGCTTAAAAGAGGAGACCCAGTACTTC.

The chain recombines TRBV7-9 with TRBJ1-2; TRBD1 matches at 7 bases. The CDR3 has 16 amino acids. The J segment lost 4 bases and the V segment lost 2 bases, leaving 10 bases of the junction unmatched. Germline CDR1 and CDR2: SEHNR and FQNEAQ (reference sequence). The CDR3 bases are TGTGCCAGCAGCTTACCTCTACAGGGGAATGTCTATGGCTACACCTTC. Translating gives CASSLPLQGNVYGYTF.

This chain uses TRBV3-1 (or the pseudogene TRBV3-2) with TRBJ1-4; D may be TRBD1 (5 bases). The CDR3 is made up of 16 amino acids. Per germline, CDR1 LGHDT and CDR2 YNNKEL (reference sequence). V was trimmed by 1 base and J by 7 bases, leaving 16 bases between them. The CDR3 DNA follows: TGTGCCAGCAGCCAAGGCTTGGGGGGGTCGAGTGAAAAACTGTTTTTT. This codes for CASSQGLGGSSEKLFF.

The genes are TRBV30 and TRBJ1-2; TRBD1 matches at 7 bases. There are 15 residues in the CDR3. CDR1 and CDR2 from the germline V gene are GTSNPN and SVGIG (reference sequence). Trimming at V came to 5 bases and at J to 1 base, leaving 10 bases not matched to a gene. The CDR3 region is CAWLNRGSGNYGYTF. Written as DNA, the CDR3 is TGTGCCTGGTTAAACAGGGGATCGGGTAACTATGGCTACACCTTC.

The chain carries TRBV11-2 and TRBJ2-2, with a weak D call TRBD2 (6 bases). Germline V gives CDR1 SGHAT, CDR2 FQNNGV. V dropped 5 bases and J dropped 6 bases, with 13 bases sitting between them. The CDR3 is 14 amino acids. CDR3 bases: TGTGCCAGCAGCCTCTGGGACTTCTCCGGGGAGCTGTTTTTT. Translated: CASSLWDFSGELFF.

The V and J genes are TRBV18 and TRBJ1-6, with 11 bases fitting TRBD1. The CDR3 consists of 14 residues. Germline values: CDR1 KGHSH, CDR2 LQKENI. V was pared by 5 bases and J by 8 bases, with 2 bases of the junction left unmatched. The CDR3 coding sequence is TGTGCCAGCTCAGGGGACAGGGGGGATTCACCCCTCCACTTT. Translation: CASSGDRGDSPLHF.

The chain employs TRBV5-5 and TRBJ1-5, with 9 bases identical to TRBD1. Germline-derived CDR1 and CDR2 are SGHKS and YYEKEE (reference sequence). Germline trimming cut 4 bases from V and 0 bases from J; bases unmatched to any gene: 5. The CDR3 sequence is 16 residues long. The CDR3 spells CASSRDRANSNQPQHF. The CDR3 bases are TGTGCCAGCAGCCGGGACAGGGCCAATAGCAATCAGCCCCAGCATTTT.

In this sample, this clone turned up many times. V and J are TRBV19 and TRBJ1-2, with D hard to call. The V gene's germline CDR1 is LNHDA and CDR2 SQIVND (reference sequence). CDR3 length equals 14 residues. Trimming left V 9 bases short and J 7 bases short, with 21 bases between. CDR3 DNA: TGTGCCAGCCTCCCTACGCGGGGTCGAAGTGGCTACACCTTC. Translated, it gives CASLPTRGRSGYTF.

The chain combines TRBV6-2 or TRBV6-3 with TRBJ2-3, with 9 bases lining up with TRBD2. The CDR3 runs 17 residues. With V trimmed by 2 bases and J by 0 bases, 6 bases remained unmatched. Germline V gene sequence: CDR1 MNHEY, CDR2 SVGEGT. Here the CDR3 DNA reads TGTGCCAGCAGTTACCTCAGGACTAGCGAGAGCACAGATACGCAGTATTTT. Translating it yields CASSYLRTSESTDTQYF.

This chain links TRBV23-1 with TRBJ2-7; TRBD1 matches 7 bases. TRBV23-1 is filed as an ORF, its function uncertain. Trimming took 2 bases from V and 1 from J; bases not matched to a gene: 2. The CDR3 has 14 amino acids. DNA for the CDR3: TGCGCCAGCAGTCAAGGGGACAGATCCTACGAGCAGTACTTC. The encoded protein is CASSQGDRSYEQYF.

This chain joins TRBV6-6 and TRBJ1-2; TRBD1 matches at 10 bases. CDR3 length: 15 amino acids. Germline CDR1 and CDR2: MNHNY and SVGAGI (reference sequence). Trimming took 7 bases from V and 2 from J; bases not matched to a gene: 7. CDR3 bases: TGTGCCAGCATTGGACAGGGGGAGGAAAACTATGGCTACACCTTC. Its translation: CASIGQGEENYGYTF.

The rearrangement joins TRBV9 to TRBJ2-2, with TRBD2 matching 7 bases. The CDR3 consists of 16 residues. J lost 2 bases, V lost 4 bases, and 8 bases had no gene match. CDR1 and CDR2 (germline): SGDLS, YYNGEE. This CDR3 is CASSPLGGSNTGELFF. The CDR3, as DNA: TGTGCCAGCAGCCCTCTGGGGGGGAGTAACACCGGGGAGCTGTTTTTT.

V and J are TRBV7-7 and TRBJ2-2; D possibly corresponds to TRBD1 (6 bases). CDR3 length: 14 amino acids. Germline loops: CDR1 SSHAT, CDR2 FNYEAQ (reference sequence). V was cut by 3 bases and J by 7 bases, with 12 bases left in between. CDR3 sequence reads: CASSLGADGGELFF. The CDR3 DNA follows: TGTGCCAGCAGCTTGGGGGCTGATGGCGGGGAGCTGTTTTTT.

In this sample, this clone turned up once. The chain uses TRBV18 and TRBJ1-2; 8 bases align to TRBD1. Germline CDR1 is KGHSH and CDR2 is LQKENI. The CDR3 sequence is 16 residues long. Germline trimming cut 1 base from V and 0 bases from J; bases unmatched to any gene: 4. The CDR3 DNA reads TGTGCCAGCTCACCACAGGGGACAGGAACTAACTATGGCTACACCTTC. Protein product: CASSPQGTGTNYGYTF.

This clone was detected only once. As DNA, the CDR3 is TGTGCCAGCAGTGAAACGCCTAGCTATAGCTCCTACAATGAGCAGTTCTTC. Its protein is CASSETPSYSSYNEQFF. The V and J genes are TRBV2 and TRBJ2-1; perhaps TRBD2 as D (5 bases). The ends were cut back, 2 bases at V and 0 bases at J, with 14 bases in the middle. There are 17 residues in the CDR3. Germline V gives CDR1 SNHLY, CDR2 FYNNEI.

This CDR3 is CASSLARLAGGYNEQFF. CDR3 bases: TGTGCCAGCAGCTTAGCCCGGCTAGCGGGGGGCTACAATGAGCAGTTCTTC. The chain recombines TRBV7-2 with TRBJ2-1, with 11 bases matching TRBD2. V gave up 0 bases and J gave up 3 bases; unmatched junction bases: 4. CDR3 length: 17 residues. Germline V gene data show CDR1 as SGHTA and CDR2 as FQGNSA.